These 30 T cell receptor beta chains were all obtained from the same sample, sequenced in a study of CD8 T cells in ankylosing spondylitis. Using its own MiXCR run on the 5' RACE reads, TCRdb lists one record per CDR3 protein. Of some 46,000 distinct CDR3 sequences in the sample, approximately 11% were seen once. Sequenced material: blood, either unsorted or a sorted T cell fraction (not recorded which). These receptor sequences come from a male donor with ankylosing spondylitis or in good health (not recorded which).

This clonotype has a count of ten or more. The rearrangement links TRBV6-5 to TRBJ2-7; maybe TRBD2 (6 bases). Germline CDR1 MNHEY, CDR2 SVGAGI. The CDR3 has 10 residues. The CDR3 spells CHDGGTEQYF. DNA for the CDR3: TGTCATGACGGCGGGACTGAGCAGTACTTC.

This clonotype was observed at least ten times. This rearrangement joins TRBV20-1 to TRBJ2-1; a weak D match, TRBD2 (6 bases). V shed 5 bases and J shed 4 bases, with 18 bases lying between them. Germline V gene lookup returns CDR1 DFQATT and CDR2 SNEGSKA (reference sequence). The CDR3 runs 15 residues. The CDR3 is CSAGGWDRPYNEQFF. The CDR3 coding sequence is TGCAGTGCTGGAGGGTGGGACCGACCGTACAATGAGCAGTTCTTC.

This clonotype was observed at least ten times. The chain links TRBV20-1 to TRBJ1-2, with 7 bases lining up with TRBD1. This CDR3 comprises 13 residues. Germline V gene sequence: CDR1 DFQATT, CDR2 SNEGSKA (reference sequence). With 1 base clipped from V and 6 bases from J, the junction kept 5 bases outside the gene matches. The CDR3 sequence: CSARVSQGHGYTF. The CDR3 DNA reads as TGCAGTGCTAGAGTATCACAGGGGCATGGCTACACCTTC.

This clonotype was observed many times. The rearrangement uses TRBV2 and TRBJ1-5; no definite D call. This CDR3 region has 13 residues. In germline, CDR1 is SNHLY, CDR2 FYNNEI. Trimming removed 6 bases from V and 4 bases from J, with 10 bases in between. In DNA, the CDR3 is TGTGCCAGCAGCCCGGGGTGGAATCAGCCCCAGCATTTT. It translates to CASSPGWNQPQHF. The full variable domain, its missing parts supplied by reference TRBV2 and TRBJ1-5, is EPEVTQTPSHQVTQMGQEVILRCVPISNHLYFYWYRQILGQKVEFLVSFYNNEISEKSEIFDDQFSVERPDGSNFTLKIRSTKLEDSAMYFCASSPGWNQPQHFGDGTRLSIL.

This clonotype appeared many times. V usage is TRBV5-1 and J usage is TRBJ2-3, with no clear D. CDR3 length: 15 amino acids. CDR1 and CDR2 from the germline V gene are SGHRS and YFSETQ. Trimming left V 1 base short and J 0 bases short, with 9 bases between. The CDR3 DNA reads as TGCGCCAGCAGCTTGTTGGGTTTTAGCACAGATACGCAGTATTTT. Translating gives CASSLLGFSTDTQYF.

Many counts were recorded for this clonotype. DNA for the CDR3: TGCGCCAGCAGCTTGGCTGGGCAGGGACCGAACTATGGCTACACCTTC. It encodes CASSLAGQGPNYGYTF. This chain links TRBV5-1 with TRBJ1-2; possibly TRBD1 for D (5 bases). The CDR3 spans 16 residues. Trimming stripped 0 bases from V and 2 bases from J, with 14 bases between. Per germline, CDR1 SGHRS and CDR2 YFSETQ.

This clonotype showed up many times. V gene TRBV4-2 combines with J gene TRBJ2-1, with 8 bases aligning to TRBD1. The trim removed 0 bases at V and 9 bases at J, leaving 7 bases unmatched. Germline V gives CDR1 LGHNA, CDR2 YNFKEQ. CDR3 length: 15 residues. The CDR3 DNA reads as TGTGCCAGCAGCCAAGATCAGGACAGGGTGGGTGAGCAGTTCTTC. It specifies CASSQDQDRVGEQFF.

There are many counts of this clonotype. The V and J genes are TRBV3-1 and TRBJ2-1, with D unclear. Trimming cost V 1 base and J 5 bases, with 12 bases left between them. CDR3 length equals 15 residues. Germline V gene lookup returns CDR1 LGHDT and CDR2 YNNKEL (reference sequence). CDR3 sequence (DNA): TGTGCCAGCAGCCAAGGCCTCACCCTCCACAATGAGCAGTTCTTC. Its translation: CASSQGLTLHNEQFF.

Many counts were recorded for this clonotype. CDR3 coding DNA: TGCAGCGTTGTTCTGGGGGCGTCTGGCTACACCTTC. It specifies CSVVLGASGYTF. The chain joins TRBV29-1 to TRBJ1-2; D might be TRBD1 (6 bases). V was shortened by 4 bases and J by 7 bases, with 13 bases between the two germline ends. CDR1 SQVTM and CDR2 ANQGSEA come from the germline V gene. This CDR3 spans 12 amino acids.

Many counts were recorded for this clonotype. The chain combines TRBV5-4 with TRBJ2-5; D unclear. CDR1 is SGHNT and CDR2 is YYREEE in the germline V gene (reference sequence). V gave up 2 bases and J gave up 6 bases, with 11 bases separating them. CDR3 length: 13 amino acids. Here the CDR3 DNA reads TGTGCCAGCAGCTTTGGGCAGGTTCAGACCCAGTACTTC. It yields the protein CASSFGQVQTQYF.

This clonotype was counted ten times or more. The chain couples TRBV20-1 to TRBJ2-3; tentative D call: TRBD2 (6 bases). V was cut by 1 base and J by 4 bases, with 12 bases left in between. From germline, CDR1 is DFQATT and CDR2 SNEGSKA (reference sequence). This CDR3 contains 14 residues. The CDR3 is CSARVGGIADTQYF. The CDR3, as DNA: TGCAGTGCTAGAGTAGGCGGGATTGCAGATACGCAGTATTTT.

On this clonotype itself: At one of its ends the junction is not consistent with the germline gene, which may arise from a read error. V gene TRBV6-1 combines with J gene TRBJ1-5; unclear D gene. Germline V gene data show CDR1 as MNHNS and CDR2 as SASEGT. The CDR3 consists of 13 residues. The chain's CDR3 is CVGRLFSNQPQHF. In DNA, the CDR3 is TGCGTCGGGCGATTATTTAGCAATCAGCCCCAGCATTTT.

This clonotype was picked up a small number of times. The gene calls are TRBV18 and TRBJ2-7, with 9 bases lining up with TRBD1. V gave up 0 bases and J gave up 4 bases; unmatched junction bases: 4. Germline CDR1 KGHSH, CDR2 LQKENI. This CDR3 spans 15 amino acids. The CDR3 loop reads CASSPPGQGWYEQYF. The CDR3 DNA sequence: TGTGCCAGCTCACCACCGGGACAGGGATGGTACGAGCAGTACTTC.

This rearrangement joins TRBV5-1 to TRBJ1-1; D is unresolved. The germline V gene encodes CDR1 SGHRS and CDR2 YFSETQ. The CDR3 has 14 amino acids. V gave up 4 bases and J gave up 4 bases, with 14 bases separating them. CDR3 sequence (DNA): TGCGCCAGCAGCGGTTCCGCCCTCTTCACTGAAGCTTTCTTT. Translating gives CASSGSALFTEAFF.

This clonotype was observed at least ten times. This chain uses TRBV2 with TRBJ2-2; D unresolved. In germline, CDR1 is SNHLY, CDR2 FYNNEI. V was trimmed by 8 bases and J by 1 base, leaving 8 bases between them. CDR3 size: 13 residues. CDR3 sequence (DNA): TGTGCCAGCCTCTACAGGAACACCGGGGAGCTGTTTTTT. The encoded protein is CASLYRNTGELFF. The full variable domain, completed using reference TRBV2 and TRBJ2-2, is EPEVTQTPSHQVTQMGQEVILRCVPISNHLYFYWYRQILGQKVEFLVSFYNNEISEKSEIFDDQFSVERPDGSNFTLKIRSTKLEDSAMYFCASLYRNTGELFFGEGSRLTVL.

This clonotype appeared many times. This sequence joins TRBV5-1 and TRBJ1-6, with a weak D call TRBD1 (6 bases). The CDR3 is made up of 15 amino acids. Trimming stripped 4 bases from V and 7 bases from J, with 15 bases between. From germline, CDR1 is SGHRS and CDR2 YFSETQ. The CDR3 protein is CASSLNRVVNSPLHF. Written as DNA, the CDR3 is TGCGCCAGCAGCCTAAACAGGGTTGTGAATTCACCCCTCCACTTT.

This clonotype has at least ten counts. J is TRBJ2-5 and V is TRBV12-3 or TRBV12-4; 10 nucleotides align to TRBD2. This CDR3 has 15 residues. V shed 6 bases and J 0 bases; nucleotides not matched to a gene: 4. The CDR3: CASSPGLANQETQYF. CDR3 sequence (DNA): TGTGCCAGCAGCCCGGGACTAGCGAACCAAGAGACCCAGTACTTC.

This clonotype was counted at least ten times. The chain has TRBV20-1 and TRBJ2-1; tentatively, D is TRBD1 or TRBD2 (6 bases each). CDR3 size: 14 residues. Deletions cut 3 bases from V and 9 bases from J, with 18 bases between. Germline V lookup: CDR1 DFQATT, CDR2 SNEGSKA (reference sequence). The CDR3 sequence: CSARGGPYLSEQFF. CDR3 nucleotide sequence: TGCAGTGCTAGGGGGGGCCCCTACTTGTCTGAGCAGTTCTTC.

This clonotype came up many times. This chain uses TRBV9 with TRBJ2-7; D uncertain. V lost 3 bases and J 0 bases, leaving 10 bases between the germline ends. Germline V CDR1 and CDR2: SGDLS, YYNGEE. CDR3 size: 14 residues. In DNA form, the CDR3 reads TGTGCCAGCAGCGGCAGCGCACCCTCCTACGAGCAGTACTTC. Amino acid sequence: CASSGSAPSYEQYF.

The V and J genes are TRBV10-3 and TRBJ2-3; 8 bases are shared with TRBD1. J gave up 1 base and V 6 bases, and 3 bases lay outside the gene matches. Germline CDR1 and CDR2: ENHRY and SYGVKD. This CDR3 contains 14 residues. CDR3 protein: CAIRMTGGTDTQYF. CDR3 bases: TGTGCCATCAGGATGACAGGGGGCACAGATACGCAGTATTTT.

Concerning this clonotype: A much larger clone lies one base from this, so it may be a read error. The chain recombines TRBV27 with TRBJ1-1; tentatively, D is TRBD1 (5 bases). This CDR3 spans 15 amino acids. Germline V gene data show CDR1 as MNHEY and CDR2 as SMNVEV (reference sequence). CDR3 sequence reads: CGSSHNPRANTEAFF. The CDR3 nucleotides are TGTGGCAGCAGTCACAACCCCAGGGCGAACACTGAAGCTTTCTTT.

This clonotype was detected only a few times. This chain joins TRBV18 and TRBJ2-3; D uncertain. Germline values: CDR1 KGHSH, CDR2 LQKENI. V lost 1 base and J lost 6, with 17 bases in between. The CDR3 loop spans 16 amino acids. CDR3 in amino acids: CASSPLETLVGDTQYF. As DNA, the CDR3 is TGTGCCAGCTCACCACTAGAGACACTGGTGGGGGATACGCAGTATTTT. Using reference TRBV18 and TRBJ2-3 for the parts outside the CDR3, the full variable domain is NAGVMQNPRHLVRRRGQEARLRCSPMKGHSHVYWYRQLPEEGLKFMVYLQKENIIDESGMPKERFSAEFPKEGPSILRIQQVVRGDSAAYFCASSPLETLVGDTQYFGPGTRLTVL.

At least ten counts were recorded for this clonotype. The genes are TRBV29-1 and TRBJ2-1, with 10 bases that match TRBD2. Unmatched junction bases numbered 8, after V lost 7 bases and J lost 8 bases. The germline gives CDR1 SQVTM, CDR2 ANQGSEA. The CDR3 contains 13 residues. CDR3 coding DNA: TGCAGCGCCGTAAGCGGGGGGGCGTATGAGCAGTTCTTC. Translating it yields CSAVSGGAYEQFF.

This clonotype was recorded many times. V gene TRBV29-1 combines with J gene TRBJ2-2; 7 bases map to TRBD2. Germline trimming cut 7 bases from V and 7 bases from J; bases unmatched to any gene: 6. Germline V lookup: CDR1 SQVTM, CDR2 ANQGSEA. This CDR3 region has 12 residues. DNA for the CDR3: TGCAGCGGGGGGGGGGATGGCGGGGAGCTGTTTTTT. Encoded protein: CSGGGDGGELFF.

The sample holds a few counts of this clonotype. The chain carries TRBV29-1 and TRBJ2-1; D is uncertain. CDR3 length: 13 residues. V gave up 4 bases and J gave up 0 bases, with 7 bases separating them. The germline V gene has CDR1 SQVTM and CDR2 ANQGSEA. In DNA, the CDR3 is TGCAGCGTTGGACCGAGCTCCTACAATGAGCAGTTCTTC. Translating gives CSVGPSSYNEQFF.

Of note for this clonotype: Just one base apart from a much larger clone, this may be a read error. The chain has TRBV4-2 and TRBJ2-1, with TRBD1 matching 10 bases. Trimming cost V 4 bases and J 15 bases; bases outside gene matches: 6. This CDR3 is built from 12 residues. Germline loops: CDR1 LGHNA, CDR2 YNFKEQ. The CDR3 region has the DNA TGTGCCAGCAGCCGGGACAGGGGAGTTTTGTTCTTC. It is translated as CASSRDRGVLFF.

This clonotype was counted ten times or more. In DNA form, the CDR3 reads TGCGCCAGCAGCTTGGGGTGGAGGGAAGAGACCCAGTACTTC. It translates to CASSLGWREETQYF. V gene TRBV5-1 combines with J gene TRBJ2-5, with TRBD2 as a possible D gene (6 bases). CDR1 SGHRS and CDR2 YFSETQ come from the germline V gene. V dropped 0 bases and J dropped 3 bases, with 9 bases sitting between them. This CDR3 contains 14 residues.

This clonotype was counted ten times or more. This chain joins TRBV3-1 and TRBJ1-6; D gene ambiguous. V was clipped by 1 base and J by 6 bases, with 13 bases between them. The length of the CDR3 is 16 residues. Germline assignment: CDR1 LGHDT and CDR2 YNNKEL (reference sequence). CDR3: CASSQGPDGSNSPLHF. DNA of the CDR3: TGTGCCAGCAGCCAAGGCCCGGACGGGAGTAATTCACCCCTCCACTTT. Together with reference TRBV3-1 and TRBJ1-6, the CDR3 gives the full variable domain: DTAVSQTPKYLVTQMGNDKSIKCEQNLGHDTMYWYKQDSKKFLKIMFSYNNKELIINETVPNRFSPKSPDKAHLNLHINSLELGDSAVYFCASSQGPDGSNSPLHFGNGTRLTVT.

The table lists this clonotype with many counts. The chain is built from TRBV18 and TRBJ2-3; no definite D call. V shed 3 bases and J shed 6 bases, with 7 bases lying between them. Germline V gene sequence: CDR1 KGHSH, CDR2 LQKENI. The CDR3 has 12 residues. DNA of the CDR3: TGTGCCAGCTCACCCCGGGCGGATACGCAGTATTTT. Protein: CASSPRADTQYF.

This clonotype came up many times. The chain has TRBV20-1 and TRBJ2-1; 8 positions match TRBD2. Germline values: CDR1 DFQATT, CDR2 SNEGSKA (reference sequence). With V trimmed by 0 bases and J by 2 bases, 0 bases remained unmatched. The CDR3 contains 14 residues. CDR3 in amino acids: CSARELAAYNEQFF. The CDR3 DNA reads TGCAGTGCTAGAGAACTAGCGGCCTACAATGAGCAGTTCTTC.